This T cell receptor (beta chain) came from a study of blood T cell repertoires in COVID-19 (dated by TCRdb to the early 2020s). With respect to the entire study: Samples from collaborators originated in the United States, Italy and Spain and spanned both the acute and convalescent phases of COVID-19. The prospective study material was composed of cDNA or gDNA derived from T cells, B-cell-depleted T cells, or PBMCs. Where available, HLA class I and class II types were taken from metadata supplied by the sample provider and were not determined by assay-based typing. The repertoires were made available in a free public database intended to serve as a resource for research on the immune response to SARS-CoV-2. The sample metadata nearly always contained a de-identified subject ID, COVID-19 status, age in years and sex. Samples were obtained from the ongoing ImmuneRACE study (first 160 participants) and from approximately 1,200 subjects provided by 6 global collaborators. Subjects who had been exposed to COVID-19, were actively infected with it, or had recovered from it provided the deeply sampled blood TCRbeta repertoires that made up the dataset. Paper-wide results and their limitations: The amount of clinical and demographic metadata varied by source and participant and was provided uncurated.

Comments on this clone: The antigen this receptor binds is unknown. Base quality data are lacking; no much larger clone is found one base away.

The immunoSEQ Assay, a bias-controlled multiplex PCR, was used to amplify TCRbeta CDR3 regions from genomic DNA. As for the authors' bioinformatics: The number of nucleated cells in each sample was estimated from the amplification of reference gene primers within the assay. To quantify the absolute abundance of each unique TCRbeta CDR3 rearrangement, sequence reads were collapsed and filtered. For each sample, productive Simpson clonality was calculated as the square root of Simpson's diversity index over productive rearrangements. In its TCRdb copy, this immuneACCESS table keeps in-frame sequences only and misses some clones. Where compared with another copy, unresolved V genes explain less than half of these, and the others have no known cause. V and J calls and clone size follow that table, whereas D and trimming were derived from the DNA. The sample includes roughly 63,000 clones, with around 79% observed a single time. 30% to 40% of the sample is in the top ten clones.

V is reduced by 4 bases and J by 0 bases, leaving a spacing of 11 bases between them. Reading from cysteine to phenylalanine, the CDR3 counts 15 amino acids. This entry keeps only the CDR3 DNA: 45 bases, framed from base 1. The CDR1 and CDR2 encoded by the germline V gene are MNHEY and SVGEGT. Collaborating institutions collected whole blood in K2EDTA tubes following their own protocols. For TCRbeta analysis, collaborator samples were shipped as frozen whole blood, as isolated PBMCs, or as DNA extracted from either sample type. The sequence came from a human donor in a cohort sampled during active COVID-19. The material sequenced was peripheral blood. This receptor chain uses TRBV6-2 or TRBV6-3 and TRBJ2-3, with an unclear D gene assignment. The DNA sequence is TGTGCCAGCAGTTTTCGGCGGTCTAGCACAGATACGCAGTATTTT. Its protein product is CASSFRRSSTDTQYF.